This TCR beta chain was identified during a study of OX40 agonist ivuxolimab in advanced cancers. Across the study: At doses from 0.01 to 10 mg/kg, patients were given intravenous ivuxolimab every 2 weeks.

Clones were read by immunoSEQ multiplex PCR, and TCRdb kept only the in-frame ones, dropping some. The sample has roughly 62,000 clones, 75% to 90% seen once. Trimming took off 3 bases at V and 13 bases at J, with 17 bases between the two ends. The CDR3 length is 12 residues. CDR1 is SQVTM and CDR2 is ANQGSEA in the germline V gene. The source was CD4+ or CD8+ T cells sorted from blood, collected in a trial of the OX40 agonist ivuxolimab. The chain couples TRBV29-1 to TRBJ2-3; a possible D gene is TRBD2 (6 bases). This TCR came from an adult with an advanced solid tumor such as melanoma, head and neck, liver or kidney cancer. CDR3 region: CSVEWRGGVEYF. The CDR3 nucleotides read TGCAGCGTTGAGTGGAGGGGCGGAGTGGAGTATTTT.